Reported below is one TCR beta chain. These data belong to a study of OX40 agonist ivuxolimab in advanced cancers. Turning to the study itself: Ivuxolimab, an antibody acting as an agonist of OX40 (CD134), was used to treat patients. Patients got intravenous ivuxolimab at 0.01 to 10 mg/kg every 2 weeks. A male proportion of about 86% was recorded, with mean age around 60 years and range roughly 23 to 90. Partial responses, seen in three patients, involved one hepatocellular carcinoma and two cutaneous melanomas.

Only in-frame clones appear in the TCRdb table, and some are missing; sequencing was by immunoSEQ multiplex PCR. The data contain 65,000 to 95,000 clones, around 85% of them singletons. The input for sequencing was CD4+ or CD8+ T cells sorted from blood, taken in a trial of the OX40 agonist ivuxolimab. The sequence was collected from an adult with an advanced solid tumor such as melanoma, head and neck, liver or kidney cancer.

Here the CDR3 reads CASSLVDREKLFF. The CDR3 nucleotides are TGTGCCAGCAGCTTAGTGGACAGGGAAAAACTGTTTTTT. V and J are TRBV11-3 and TRBJ1-4; TRBD1 aligns across 7 bases. CDR3 length equals 13 residues. J lost 8 bases, V lost 1 base, and 1 base had no gene match. Germline CDR1 is SGHNT and CDR2 is YENEEA.